This passage covers 25 T cell receptor beta chains from one sample sequenced in a study of blood T cell repertoires in COVID-19. Assay used: immunoSEQ multiplex PCR; TCRdb lists only in-frame clones, some missing. The sample carries some 50,000 clones, around 84% recorded once. Sequenced material: peripheral blood. The origin of the receptors is a man in his fifties with active COVID-19.

The CDR3 here is CASREGQGRQPQHF. The CDR3 DNA is TGTGCCAGCAGGGAGGGACAGGGACGTCAGCCCCAGCATTTT. The rearrangement links TRBV6-5 to TRBJ1-5; TRBD1 agrees at 9 bases. CDR1 is MNHEY and CDR2 is SVGAGI in the germline V gene. The CDR3 loop spans 14 amino acids. J was trimmed by 6 bases and V by 6 bases; bases with no gene match: 6.

The chain joins TRBV12-5 to TRBJ2-7; possibly TRBD2 for D (6 bases). The ends were cut back, 7 bases at V and 0 bases at J, with 22 bases in the middle. Germline assignment: CDR1 LGHNT and CDR2 FRNRAP. The CDR3 runs 17 residues. For the CDR3, the DNA is TGTGCTAGTGCCCTTCAACTTCGCGGGGCGGGCTCCTACGAGCAGTACTTC. It is translated as CASALQLRGAGSYEQYF.

This clone was seen a few times. This chain links TRBV5-5 with TRBJ2-3; TRBD2 matches at 8 bases. CDR3 length equals 16 residues. The trim removed 0 bases at V and 3 bases at J, leaving 6 bases unmatched. Germline CDR1 reads SGHKS; CDR2 reads YYEKEE (reference sequence). CDR3 in DNA: TGTGCCAGCAGCTTGGTTGGCGGGGGGAGGACAGATACGCAGTATTTT. Its protein is CASSLVGGGRTDTQYF.

V usage is TRBV19 and J usage is TRBJ2-7; D call uncertain. There are 13 residues in the CDR3. The V end lost 1 base, the J end lost 5 bases, and 9 bases lay between the germline ends. CDR1 LNHDA and CDR2 SQIVND come from the germline V gene (reference sequence). For the CDR3, the DNA is TGTGCCAGTAGTATAGCGAGTGTGGACGAGCAGTACTTC. Amino acid sequence: CASSIASVDEQYF. The entire variable domain, with the rest obtained from reference TRBV19 and TRBJ2-7, is as follows: DGGITQSPKYLFRKEGQNVTLSCEQNLNHDAMYWYRQDPGQGLRLIYYSQIVNDFQKGDIAEGYSVSREKKESFPLTVTSAQKNPTAFYLCASSIASVDEQYFGPGTRLTVT.

The J gene is TRBJ2-5, the V gene TRBV5-4; the D is unclear. Trimming took off 0 bases at V and 1 base at J, with 7 bases between the two ends. CDR1 and CDR2 from the germline V gene are SGHNT and YYREEE (reference sequence). The CDR3 is 14 amino acids. DNA for the CDR3: TGTGCCAGCAGCTTGGCCCACAGCCAAGAGACCCAGTACTTC. Amino acids: CASSLAHSQETQYF.

This clone was seen only once. This chain connects TRBV6-5 to TRBJ2-3; D gene ambiguous. This CDR3 spans 11 amino acids. Germline V gene data show CDR1 as MNHEY and CDR2 as SVGAGI. V dropped 7 bases and J dropped 4 bases, with 6 bases sitting between them. This CDR3 is CASKSADTQYF. The CDR3 DNA reads as TGTGCCAGCAAATCCGCAGATACGCAGTATTTT.

This chain joins TRBV5-5 and TRBJ2-5, with a weak D call TRBD1 (6 bases). Trimming pared 2 bases from V and 3 bases from J, leaving 14 bases between. The CDR3 has 15 residues. Germline values: CDR1 SGHKS, CDR2 YYEKEE (reference sequence). The CDR3, as DNA: TGTGCCAGCAGCTTTTTCCCAGAGGGGGAAGAGACCCAGTACTTC. Translating it yields CASSFFPEGEETQYF. Supplemented by reference TRBV5-5 and TRBJ2-5, the full variable domain reads DAGVTQSPTHLIKTRGQQVTLRCSPISGHKSVSWYQQVLGQGPQFIFQYYEKEERGRGNFPDRFSARQFPNYSSELNVNALLLGDSALYLCASSFFPEGEETQYFGPGTRLLVL.

V gene TRBV15 combines with J gene TRBJ1-4, with TRBD1 matching over 7 bases. V trimming: 3 bases; J trimming: 5 bases; junction bases outside the gene matches: 3. The CDR3 runs to 14 residues. Germline V gives CDR1 LNHNV, CDR2 YYDKDF (reference sequence). The CDR3 bases are TGTGCCACCAGCAGGGACAGGTTGAATGAAAAACTGTTTTTT. This codes for CATSRDRLNEKLFF.

CDR3 in amino acids: CASSLVQGNQETQYF. As DNA, the CDR3 is TGCGCCAGCAGCTTGGTCCAGGGCAACCAAGAGACCCAGTACTTC. The rearrangement joins TRBV5-1 to TRBJ2-5; a possible D gene is TRBD1 (5 bases). The CDR3 sequence is 15 residues long. Germline-derived CDR1 and CDR2 are SGHRS and YFSETQ. The ends were cut back, 0 bases at V and 0 bases at J, with 9 bases in the middle.

V and J are TRBV12-3 or TRBV12-4 and TRBJ1-2, with D uncertain. V lost 7 bases, J lost 7 bases, and 16 bases lay in between. The CDR3 extends over 13 amino acids. The CDR3: CASTGTEFRGYTF. The DNA of the CDR3 is TGTGCCAGCACCGGAACAGAGTTTCGTGGCTACACCTTC.

The chain employs TRBV5-1 and TRBJ2-7, with 7 bases identical to TRBD1. The germline gives CDR1 SGHRS, CDR2 YFSETQ. J was trimmed by 3 bases and V by 4 bases; bases with no gene match: 7. This CDR3 has 14 amino acids. The CDR3 DNA reads as TGCGCCAGCAGCCTTATACCAGGGGGCTACGAGCAGTACTTC. Translation gives CASSLIPGGYEQYF. The full variable domain, its missing parts supplied by reference TRBV5-1 and TRBJ2-7, is KAGVTQTPRYLIKTRGQQVTLSCSPISGHRSVSWYQQTPGQGLQFLFEYFSETQRNKGNFPGRFSGRQFSNSRSEMNVSTLELGDSALYLCASSLIPGGYEQYFGPGTRLTVT.

The chain is built from TRBV23-1 and TRBJ1-3; TRBD1 might be the D (5 bases). TRBV23-1 is placed among ORFs of uncertain function. This CDR3 has 14 residues. Trimming stripped 7 bases from V and 3 bases from J, with 13 bases between. As DNA, the CDR3 is TGCGCCAGCACCCCGAACGGGGGTGGAAACACCATATATTTT. Its protein is CASTPNGGGNTIYF.

By proportion, this clone is medium-sized. The genes are TRBV2 and TRBJ1-5; no reliable D call. The CDR3 is 17 residues long. V was clipped by 0 bases and J by 0 bases, with 12 bases between them. Germline CDR1 reads SNHLY; CDR2 reads FYNNEI. In DNA, the CDR3 is TGTGCCAGCAGTGAAGCCGGGCGGGGATATAGCAATCAGCCCCAGCATTTT. Protein product: CASSEAGRGYSNQPQHF.

This clone was picked up a small number of times. The V call is TRBV18, the J call TRBJ2-7, with D maybe TRBD1 (6 bases). The CDR3 covers 16 residues. Per germline, CDR1 KGHSH and CDR2 LQKENI. Trimming shortened V by 0 bases and J by 3 bases, and 15 bases separated the two germline ends. For the CDR3, the DNA is TGTGCCAGCTCACCACCTGCCCAGACAGGAATCTACGAGCAGTACTTC. Protein: CASSPPAQTGIYEQYF.

The chain joins TRBV11-2 to TRBJ2-2; 7 bases line up with TRBD1. CDR1 is SGHAT, CDR2 FQNNGV, per germline. V shed 5 bases, J shed 6 bases, and the junction held 6 bases outside the gene matches. The CDR3 consists of 14 residues. CDR3 nucleotides: TGTGCCAGCAGCCGACAGGGAACGGCCGGGGAGCTGTTTTTT. Amino acid sequence: CASSRQGTAGELFF.

The chain carries TRBV13 and TRBJ2-5, with 8 bases fitting TRBD2. This CDR3 spans 15 amino acids. The germline CDR1 and CDR2 sequences are PRHDT and FYEKMQ (reference sequence). V was pared by 3 bases and J by 6 bases, with 9 bases of the junction left unmatched. CDR3 protein: CASSLGRGGLKTQYF. CDR3 in DNA: TGTGCCAGCAGCTTGGGTCGGGGGGGCCTAAAGACCCAGTACTTC.

This clone came up a few times. The V and J genes are TRBV5-5 and TRBJ1-2; D call uncertain. This CDR3 is 15 amino acids long. The V end was cut by 3 bases, the J end by 5 bases, with 17 bases between. The germline V gene encodes CDR1 SGHKS and CDR2 YYEKEE (reference sequence). This CDR3 reads CASSWGGDPNYGYTF. In nucleotides, the CDR3 is TGTGCCAGCAGCTGGGGAGGAGATCCAAATTATGGCTACACCTTC.

Judged by abundance, this clone is medium-sized. This chain joins TRBV7-9 and TRBJ1-4, with no clear D. This CDR3 comprises 15 residues. Germline V gives CDR1 SEHNR, CDR2 FQNEAQ (reference sequence). The ends were cut back, 1 base at V and 8 bases at J, with 14 bases in the middle. The DNA of the CDR3 is TGTGCCAGCAGCTTAGGCGGGAGGCCGGGGGAAAAACTGTTTTTT. It specifies CASSLGGRPGEKLFF.

In DNA, the CDR3 is TGTGCCAGCCGGGAGGGCTATAATTCACCCCTCCACTTT. This gives the protein CASREGYNSPLHF. The chain combines TRBV5-5 with TRBJ1-6; D not resolved. This CDR3 comprises 13 residues. Germline CDR1 is SGHKS and CDR2 is YYEKEE (reference sequence). The V and J ends lost 7 bases and 3 bases respectively, with 8 bases between them.

The rearrangement links TRBV29-1 to TRBJ1-2; no reliable D call. CDR1 and CDR2 from the germline V gene are SQVTM and ANQGSEA. Deletions cut 2 bases from V and 7 bases from J, with 8 bases between. This CDR3 comprises 11 residues. The CDR3 protein is CSVETAGGYTF. The CDR3 bases are TGCAGCGTTGAAACAGCGGGTGGCTACACCTTC.

The gene calls are TRBV3-1 (or the pseudogene TRBV3-2) and TRBJ1-6; no clear D gene. The germline gives CDR1 LGHDT, CDR2 YNNKEL (reference sequence). The V end lost 3 bases, the J end lost 7 bases, and 10 bases lay between the germline ends. The CDR3 loop spans 14 amino acids. CDR3: CASSQGDLNSPLHF. DNA of the CDR3: TGTGCCAGCAGCCAGGGAGACCTAAATTCACCCCTCCACTTT.

The chain uses TRBV19 and TRBJ1-5; possibly TRBD1 for D (6 bases). V was shortened by 9 bases and J by 5 bases, with 14 bases between the two germline ends. Germline CDR1 is LNHDA and CDR2 is SQIVND (reference sequence). This CDR3 has 13 residues. The CDR3 DNA reads TGTGCCAGCAGTGACAGGTCCTATCAGCCCCAGCATTTT. Residues: CASSDRSYQPQHF.

V is TRBV12-5 and J is TRBJ2-3, with 10 bases lining up with TRBD2. The J segment lost 2 bases and the V segment lost 1 base, leaving 6 bases of the junction unmatched. The CDR3 has 17 amino acids. The germline gives CDR1 LGHNT, CDR2 FRNRAP. The CDR3 region has the DNA TGTGCTAGTGGTTTGGCCCTACTAGCGGGGAACACAGATACGCAGTATTTT. Translating gives CASGLALLAGNTDTQYF.

This chain joins TRBV9 and TRBJ1-2, with TRBD1 matching 8 bases. The CDR3 runs 16 residues. The V segment lost 0 bases and the J segment 1 base; nucleotides outside the gene matches: 5. Germline V gene data show CDR1 as SGDLS and CDR2 as YYNGEE. CDR3 sequence (DNA): TGTGCCAGCAGCGTAGATACAGGGGGGTATAACTATGGCTACACCTTC. It is translated as CASSVDTGGYNYGYTF.

The chain links TRBV9 to TRBJ2-7, with 7 bases identical to TRBD1. Germline CDR1 SGDLS, CDR2 YYNGEE. V gave up 3 bases and J gave up 1 base; unmatched junction bases: 13. The CDR3 spans 17 residues. The CDR3 sequence is CASSASPGQAPSYEQYF. The DNA for the CDR3 is TGTGCCAGCAGCGCCTCCCCAGGACAGGCGCCTTCCTACGAGCAGTACTTC.